These 9 T cell receptor beta chains share one sample of origin, sequenced in a study of control samples from healthy donors and cancer patients. Clones were read by immunoSEQ multiplex PCR, and TCRdb kept only the in-frame ones, dropping some. Of roughly 92,000 clones in the sample, approximately 91% were seen once. Sequenced material: blood. These receptors were obtained from a woman aged 55-70 years in good health.

The chain couples TRBV28 to TRBJ1-5; 7 bases align to TRBD1. Per the germline V gene, CDR1 is MDHEN and CDR2 is SYDVKM. Trimming cost V 5 bases and J 8 bases; bases outside gene matches: 12. The CDR3 is 15 amino acids. CDR3 protein: CASSPMTGRREPQHF. In nucleotides, the CDR3 is TGTGCCAGCAGTCCCATGACAGGGCGCCGGGAGCCCCAGCATTTT.

V gene TRBV28 combines with J gene TRBJ1-2; possible D gene TRBD1, 5 bases. The CDR3 runs to 13 residues. Trimming stripped 6 bases from V and 8 bases from J, with 16 bases between. CDR1 and CDR2 from the germline V gene are MDHEN and SYDVKM. The CDR3 DNA is TGTGCCAGCAGCCAGATGGGACCGGTGGGCTACACCTTC. Translating it yields CASSQMGPVGYTF.

J is TRBJ2-7 and V is TRBV3-1 (or the pseudogene TRBV3-2); no reliable D call. The CDR3 is 15 amino acids. The V end was cut by 0 bases, the J end by 2 bases, with 11 bases between. CDR1 and CDR2 (germline): LGHDT, YNNKEL (reference sequence). CDR3 bases: TGTGCCAGCAGCCAAGATCGGAGCTGGACCTACGAGCAGTACTTC. As protein: CASSQDRSWTYEQYF.

The chain employs TRBV12-3 or TRBV12-4 and TRBJ1-2; maybe TRBD1 (6 bases). CDR3 length: 13 residues. V lost 0 bases and J 7 bases, leaving 9 bases between the germline ends. The CDR3: CASSLAGAGGYTF. CDR3 nucleotides: TGTGCCAGCAGTTTAGCGGGGGCGGGTGGCTACACCTTC.

This chain links TRBV3-1 (or the pseudogene TRBV3-2) with TRBJ1-6; D call uncertain. CDR1 and CDR2 (germline): LGHDT, YNNKEL (reference sequence). The CDR3 consists of 14 residues. Trimming stripped 1 base from V and 6 bases from J, with 7 bases between. The CDR3 spells CASSQGFFNSPLHF. CDR3 nucleotides: TGTGCCAGCAGCCAAGGGTTCTTTAATTCACCCCTCCACTTT.

The genes are TRBV7-9 and TRBJ1-3; D unclear. V lost 1 base and J lost 0, with 10 bases in between. The CDR3 length is 16 residues. Germline-derived CDR1 and CDR2 are SEHNR and FQNEAQ (reference sequence). The DNA of the CDR3 is TGTGCCAGCAGCTTAGTCGGCAGCTACTCTGGAAACACCATATATTTT. As protein: CASSLVGSYSGNTIYF.

This chain uses TRBV10-3 with TRBJ1-1; D is undetermined. Trimming removed 6 bases at V and 1 base at J, with 12 bases between. There are 14 residues in the CDR3. CDR1 ENHRY and CDR2 SYGVKD come from the germline V gene. DNA for the CDR3: TGTGCCATCAGGGGGTCACGTGAGAACACTGAAGCTTTCTTT. Residues: CAIRGSRENTEAFF.

The CDR3 loop is CASSSTRSGYTF. The CDR3 DNA sequence: TGTGCCAGCAGCTCCACCCGTAGTGGCTACACCTTC. The rearrangement joins TRBV9 to TRBJ1-2; the D is unclear. V shed 4 bases and J shed 7 bases, with 11 bases lying between them. Germline V gene data show CDR1 as SGDLS and CDR2 as YYNGEE. This CDR3 contains 12 residues.

The chain combines TRBV4-3 with TRBJ1-4; D is unresolved. CDR3 length equals 15 residues. Per the germline V gene, CDR1 is LGHNA and CDR2 is YSLEER. Deletions cut 0 bases from V and 5 bases from J, with 10 bases between. CDR3 bases: TGCGCCAGCAGCCAAGATGGTTCGGGGAATGAAAAACTGTTTTTT. It codes for CASSQDGSGNEKLFF.